Shown below are 5 T cell receptor beta chains from a single sample sequenced in a study of prognosis after radiotherapy for stage I lung cancer. Two rounds of multiplex PCR amplified TCR beta CDR3 from genomic DNA. First-round PCR, the initial amplification, used primers specific to each TRBV and TRBJ gene. TCRdb analysed the multiplex PCR reads with MiXCR anew, one entry per CDR3 protein. The sample carries around 25,000 distinct CDR3 sequences, 35% to 40% recorded once. The starting material was PBMCs, obtained before or after stereotactic body radiation therapy (not recorded which). These receptors were collected from a donor over 45 with non-small cell lung cancer.

This clonotype was recorded many times. The chain has TRBV9 and TRBJ2-1; the D gene could be TRBD1 or TRBD2 (7 bases each). The germline V gene encodes CDR1 SGDLS and CDR2 YYNGEE. This CDR3 contains 17 residues. V was cut by 0 bases and J by 6 bases, with 19 bases left in between. The CDR3: CASSVEGAGAYGNEQFF. DNA of the CDR3: TGTGCCAGCAGCGTAGAGGGGGCGGGAGCTTACGGCAATGAGCAGTTCTTC.

Many counts were recorded for this clonotype. V usage is TRBV29-1 and J usage is TRBJ1-1, with D unclear. CDR1 is SQVTM, CDR2 ANQGSEA, per germline. The ends were cut back, 3 bases at V and 3 bases at J, with 5 bases in the middle. This CDR3 is 11 amino acids long. CDR3 DNA: TGCAGCGTTGAGAGATACACTGAAGCTTTCTTT. It specifies CSVERYTEAFF.

This clonotype was detected only a few times. A read error is possible here, since a much larger clone lies one base away. The CDR3 end shows no conserved phenylalanine or tryptophan, and so a read error is likely. V gene TRBV6-1 combines with J gene TRBJ2-2, with a weak D call TRBD1 (6 bases). This CDR3 is 16 amino acids long. Trimming took 2 bases from V and 1 from J, leaving 11 bases between them. Germline V gene data show CDR1 as MNHNS and CDR2 as SASEGT. This chain's CDR3 is CASSEPPGQNTGELFS. The CDR3 DNA reads TGTGCCAGCAGTGAACCCCCGGGACAGAACACCGGGGAGCTGTTTTCT.

This clonotype has at least ten counts. The chain uses TRBV30 and TRBJ2-1; the D call may be TRBD1 or TRBD2 (6 bases each). V lost 0 bases and J 8 bases, leaving 8 bases between the germline ends. The CDR3 is 12 amino acids. Germline V lookup: CDR1 GTSNPN, CDR2 SVGIG (reference sequence). This chain's CDR3 is CAWSVGGDEQFF. CDR3 sequence (DNA): TGTGCCTGGAGTGTGGGGGGCGATGAGCAGTTCTTC.

At least ten counts were recorded for this clonotype. J is TRBJ1-2 and V is TRBV6-1, with D unresolved. The CDR3 consists of 12 residues. V was trimmed by 6 bases and J by 8 bases, leaving 13 bases between them. The germline gives CDR1 MNHNS, CDR2 SASEGT. CDR3 DNA: TGTGCCAGCAGGAGACGGGTCGAGGGCTACACCTTC. This encodes CASRRRVEGYTF.